Detailed here is one TCR beta chain. This specimen comes from a study of blood T cells in healthy people across ages. Alongside a J-beta primer mix, a sample-barcoded 5' primer served in a second PCR lasting 7 to 11 cycles. MiXCR, applied by TCRdb to the 5' RACE reads, yields one record per CDR3 protein. This repertoire shows roughly 800,000 distinct CDR3 sequences, around 25% found once; its top ten account for approximately 3.7%. Samples each had at least 6 micrograms of total RNA extracted. J gave up 3 bases and V 5 bases, and 12 bases lay outside the gene matches. The length of the CDR3 is 17 residues. Per germline, CDR1 SGHVS and CDR2 FQNEAQ. These data were likewise used in another study, on T cells of mothers and their children. That paper notes: Related mother-child pairs showed slightly, non-significantly higher overlap than unrelated pairs. Sequencing revealed no T cell clones that were persistent and microchimeric.

This receptor was identified in a boy between 10 and 17 years old in good health. This rearrangement joins TRBV7-8 to TRBJ2-7; 11 bases fit TRBD2. Specimen: blood. CDR3 loop: CASSPRVTGTSGYEQYF. CDR3 bases: TGTGCCAGCAGCCCAAGGGTGACCGGGACTAGCGGCTACGAGCAGTACTTC.